The entry below describes one TCR beta chain. The record originates from a study of control samples from healthy donors and cancer patients. Germline V gene lookup returns CDR1 SGHRS and CDR2 YFSETQ. This CDR3 has 17 amino acids. V lost 2 bases and J 1 base, leaving 18 bases between the germline ends. This table comes from immunoSEQ multiplex PCR, and its TCRdb copy is limited to in-frame clones, with some not included. Among over 75,000 clones listed, around 80% were seen once. The sequenced sample consisted of blood. The receptor comes from a man aged 55 to 70 in good health. The chain employs TRBV5-1 and TRBJ2-5; D gene uncertain. The DNA of the CDR3 is TGCGCCAGCAGCTTACGAGGTTGGCAGGCCGCCCAAGAGACCCAGTACTTC. Translated, it gives CASSLRGWQAAQETQYF.